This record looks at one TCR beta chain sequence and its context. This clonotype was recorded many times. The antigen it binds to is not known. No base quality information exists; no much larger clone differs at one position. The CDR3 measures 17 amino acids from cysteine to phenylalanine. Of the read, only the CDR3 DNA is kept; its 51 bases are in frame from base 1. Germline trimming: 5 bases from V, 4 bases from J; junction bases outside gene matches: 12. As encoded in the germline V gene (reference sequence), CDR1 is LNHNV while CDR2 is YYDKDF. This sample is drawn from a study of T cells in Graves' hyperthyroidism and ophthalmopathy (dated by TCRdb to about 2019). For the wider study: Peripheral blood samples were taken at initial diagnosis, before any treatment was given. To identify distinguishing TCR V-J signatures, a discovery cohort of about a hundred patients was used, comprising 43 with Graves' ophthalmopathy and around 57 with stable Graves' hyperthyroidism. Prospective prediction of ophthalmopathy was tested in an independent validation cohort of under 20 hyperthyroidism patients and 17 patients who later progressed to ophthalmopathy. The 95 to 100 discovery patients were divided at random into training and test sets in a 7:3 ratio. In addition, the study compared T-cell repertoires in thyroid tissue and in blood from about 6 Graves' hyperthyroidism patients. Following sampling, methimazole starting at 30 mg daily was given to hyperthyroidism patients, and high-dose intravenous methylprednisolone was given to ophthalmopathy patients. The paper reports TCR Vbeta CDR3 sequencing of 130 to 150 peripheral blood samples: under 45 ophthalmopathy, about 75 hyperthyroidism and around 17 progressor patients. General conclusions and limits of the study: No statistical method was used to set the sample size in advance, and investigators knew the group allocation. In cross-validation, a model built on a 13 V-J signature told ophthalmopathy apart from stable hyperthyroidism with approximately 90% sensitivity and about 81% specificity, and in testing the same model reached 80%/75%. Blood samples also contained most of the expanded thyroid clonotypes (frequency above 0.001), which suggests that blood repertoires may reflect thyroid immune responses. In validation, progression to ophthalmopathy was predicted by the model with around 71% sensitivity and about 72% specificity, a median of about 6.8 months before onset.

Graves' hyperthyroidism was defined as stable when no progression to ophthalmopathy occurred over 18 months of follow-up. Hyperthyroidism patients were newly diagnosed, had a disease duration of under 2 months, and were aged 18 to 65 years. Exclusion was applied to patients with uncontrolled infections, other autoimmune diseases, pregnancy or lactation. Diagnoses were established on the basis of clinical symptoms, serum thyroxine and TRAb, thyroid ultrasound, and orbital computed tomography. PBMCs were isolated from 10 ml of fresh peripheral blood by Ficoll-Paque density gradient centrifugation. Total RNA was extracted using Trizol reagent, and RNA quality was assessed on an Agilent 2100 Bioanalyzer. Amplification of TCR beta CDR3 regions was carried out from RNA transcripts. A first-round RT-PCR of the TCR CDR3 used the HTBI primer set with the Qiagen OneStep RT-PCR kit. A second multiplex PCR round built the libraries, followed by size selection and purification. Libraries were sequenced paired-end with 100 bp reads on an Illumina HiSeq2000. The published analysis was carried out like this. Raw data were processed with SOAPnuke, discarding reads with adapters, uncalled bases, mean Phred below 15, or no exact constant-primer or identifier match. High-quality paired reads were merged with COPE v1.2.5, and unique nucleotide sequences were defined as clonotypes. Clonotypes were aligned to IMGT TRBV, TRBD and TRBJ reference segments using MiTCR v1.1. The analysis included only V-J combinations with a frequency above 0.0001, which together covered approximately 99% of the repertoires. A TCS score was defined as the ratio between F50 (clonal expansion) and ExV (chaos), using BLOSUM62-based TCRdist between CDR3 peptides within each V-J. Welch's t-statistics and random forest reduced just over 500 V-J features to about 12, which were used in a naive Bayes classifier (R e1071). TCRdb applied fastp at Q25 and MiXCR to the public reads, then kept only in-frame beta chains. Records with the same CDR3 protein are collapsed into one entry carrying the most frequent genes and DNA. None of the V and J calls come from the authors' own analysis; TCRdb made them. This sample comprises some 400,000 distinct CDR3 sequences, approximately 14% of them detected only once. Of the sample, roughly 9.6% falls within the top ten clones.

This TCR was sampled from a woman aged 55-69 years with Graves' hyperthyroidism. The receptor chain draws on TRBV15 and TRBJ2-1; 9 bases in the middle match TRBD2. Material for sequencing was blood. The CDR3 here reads CATSGSFLAGRYNEQFF. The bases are TGTGCCACCAGCGGGAGTTTTCTAGCGGGACGATACAATGAGCAGTTCTTC. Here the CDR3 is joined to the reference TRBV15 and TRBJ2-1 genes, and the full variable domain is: DAMVIQNPRYQVTQFGKPVTLSCSQTLNHNVMYWYQQKSSQAPKLLFHYYDKDFNNEADTPDNFQSRRPNTSFCFLDIRSPGLGDTAMYLCATSGSFLAGRYNEQFFGPGTRLTVL.